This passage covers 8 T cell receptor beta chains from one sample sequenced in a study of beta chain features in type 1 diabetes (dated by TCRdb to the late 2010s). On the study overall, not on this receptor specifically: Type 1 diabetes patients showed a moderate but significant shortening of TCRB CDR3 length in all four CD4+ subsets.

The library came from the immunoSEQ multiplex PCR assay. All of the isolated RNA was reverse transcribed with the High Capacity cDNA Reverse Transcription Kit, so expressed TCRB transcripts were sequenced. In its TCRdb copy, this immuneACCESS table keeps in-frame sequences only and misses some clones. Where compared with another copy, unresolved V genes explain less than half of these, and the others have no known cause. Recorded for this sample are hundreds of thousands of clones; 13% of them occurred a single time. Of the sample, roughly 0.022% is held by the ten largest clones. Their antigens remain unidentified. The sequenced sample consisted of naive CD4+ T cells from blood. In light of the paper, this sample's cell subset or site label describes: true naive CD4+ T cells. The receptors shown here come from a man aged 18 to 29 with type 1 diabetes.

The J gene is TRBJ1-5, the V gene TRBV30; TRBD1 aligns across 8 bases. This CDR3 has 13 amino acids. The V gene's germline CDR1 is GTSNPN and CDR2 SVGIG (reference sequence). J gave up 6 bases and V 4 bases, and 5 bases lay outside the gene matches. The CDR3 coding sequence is TGTGCCTGGAACCGGGGACAGGCTCAGCCCCAGCATTTT. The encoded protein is CAWNRGQAQPQHF.

The CDR3 nucleotides are TGTGCCAGCAGCTTTTTCGGGACAGTCTCCTACGAGCAGTACTTC. As protein: CASSFFGTVSYEQYF. The J gene is TRBJ2-7, the V gene TRBV7-8; the match to TRBD1 covers 7 bases. This CDR3 spans 15 amino acids. Per the germline V gene, CDR1 is SGHVS and CDR2 is FQNEAQ. J lost 0 bases, V lost 3 bases, and 5 bases had no gene match.

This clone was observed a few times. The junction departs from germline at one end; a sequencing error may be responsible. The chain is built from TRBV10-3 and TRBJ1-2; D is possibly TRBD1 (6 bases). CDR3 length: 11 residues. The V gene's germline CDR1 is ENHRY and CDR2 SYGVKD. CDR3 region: CATQGGYGYTF. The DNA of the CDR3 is TGCGCCACCCAAGGGGGCTATGGCTACACCTTC.

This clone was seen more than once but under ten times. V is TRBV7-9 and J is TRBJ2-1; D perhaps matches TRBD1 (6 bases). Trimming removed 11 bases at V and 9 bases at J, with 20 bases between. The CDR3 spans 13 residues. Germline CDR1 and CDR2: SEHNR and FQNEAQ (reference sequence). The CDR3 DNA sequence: TGTGCCTACAATGACAAAGAGGGGGTTGAGCAGTTCTTC. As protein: CAYNDKEGVEQFF.

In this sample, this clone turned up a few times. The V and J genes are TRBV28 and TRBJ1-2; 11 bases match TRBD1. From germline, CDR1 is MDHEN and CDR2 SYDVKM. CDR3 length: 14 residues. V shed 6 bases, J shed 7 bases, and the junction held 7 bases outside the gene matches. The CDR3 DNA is TGTGCCAGCAGCCTGGGACAGGGGGTAGGTGGCTACACCTTC. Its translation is CASSLGQGVGGYTF.

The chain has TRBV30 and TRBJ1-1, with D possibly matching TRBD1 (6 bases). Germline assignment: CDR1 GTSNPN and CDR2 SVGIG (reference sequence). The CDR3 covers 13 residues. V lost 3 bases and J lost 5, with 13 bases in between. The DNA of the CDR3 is TGTGCCTGGAGGGACAGCGGTAGGACTGAAGCTTTCTTT. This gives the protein CAWRDSGRTEAFF.

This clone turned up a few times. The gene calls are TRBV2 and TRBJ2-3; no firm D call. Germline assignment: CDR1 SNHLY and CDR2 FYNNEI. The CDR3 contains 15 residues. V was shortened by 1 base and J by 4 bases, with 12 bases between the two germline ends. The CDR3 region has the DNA TGTGCCAGCAGTGAAGTCACAGAGTACGCAGATACGCAGTATTTT. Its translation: CASSEVTEYADTQYF.

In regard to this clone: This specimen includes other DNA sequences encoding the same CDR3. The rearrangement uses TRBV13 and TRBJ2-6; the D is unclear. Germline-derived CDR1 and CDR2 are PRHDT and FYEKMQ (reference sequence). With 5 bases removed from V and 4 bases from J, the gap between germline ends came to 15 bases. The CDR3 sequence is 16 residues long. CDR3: CASSPVSFGGANVLTF. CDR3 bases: TGTGCCAGCAGCCCAGTGAGTTTCGGCGGGGCCAACGTCCTGACTTTC.